The 15 T cell receptor beta chains presented below share a single source sample, sequenced in a study of human T cells and chemical hapten exposure. Time point noted: pre-sensitization, week 0. Treatment: therapeutic diphenylcyclopropenone sensitization with weekly scalp DPC. TCRdb independently ran MiXCR on the RACE reads; one entry per CDR3 protein. The table shows around 350,000 distinct CDR3 sequences, with about 5% occurring only once. The sample consisted of whole blood, taken in connection with sensitization to the hapten diphenylcyclopropenone (DPC). These receptors all come from a young woman with alopecia areata. Some clones in this sample may be carry-over from other donors' samples.

This clonotype has a count of ten or more. The chain employs TRBV12-3 or TRBV12-4 and TRBJ1-5; no clear D gene. Between the trimmed V and J ends, which lost 6 bases and 11 bases, there was a span of 11 bases. The CDR3 is 11 amino acids. The CDR3 coding sequence is TGTGCCAGCAGCCTCCTATCGGCCCAGCATTTT. Its protein is CASSLLSAQHF.

The chain uses TRBV7-8 and TRBJ1-5; D perhaps matches TRBD1 (6 bases). V lost 5 bases, J lost 8 bases, and 13 bases lay in between. CDR3 length equals 13 residues. The germline V gene encodes CDR1 SGHVS and CDR2 FQNEAQ. CDR3 nucleotide sequence: TGTGCCAGCAGCCAAGGGGGGAGGGAGCCCCAGCATTTT. Its protein product is CASSQGGREPQHF. Looking up the rest from reference TRBV7-8 and TRBJ1-5 gives the full variable domain: GAGVSQSPRYKVAKRGQDVALRCDPISGHVSLFWYQQALGQGPEFLTYFQNEAQLDKSGLPSDRFFAERPEGSVSTLKIQRTQQEDSAVYLCASSQGGREPQHFGDGTRLSIL.

This clonotype was counted many times. The genes are TRBV29-1 and TRBJ1-1; no reliable D call. With 2 bases removed from V and 1 base from J, the gap between germline ends came to 11 bases. The V gene's germline CDR1 is SQVTM and CDR2 ANQGSEA. There are 14 residues in the CDR3. As DNA, the CDR3 is TGCAGCGTTGAACCCCCAGAATCGAACACTGAAGCTTTCTTT. Amino acids: CSVEPPESNTEAFF.

The J gene is TRBJ1-6, the V gene TRBV27, with D perhaps TRBD1 (6 bases). Germline V gene lookup returns CDR1 MNHEY and CDR2 SMNVEV (reference sequence). This CDR3 is built from 15 residues. Trimming pared 11 bases from V and 7 bases from J, leaving 21 bases between. The CDR3 is CAPREPGAGNSPLHF. The DNA of the CDR3 is TGTGCCCCGAGGGAGCCGGGGGCAGGCAATTCACCCCTCCACTTT.

This clonotype occurred a few times. V usage is TRBV12-3 or TRBV12-4 and J usage is TRBJ1-6; TRBD1 matches at 9 bases. The CDR3 spans 12 residues. The V gene end was trimmed by 6 bases and the J gene end by 10 bases; junction bases not matched to a gene: 1. CDR3 sequence: CASRGTGSPLHF. The DNA for the CDR3 is TGTGCCAGCAGAGGGACAGGGTCACCCCTCCACTTT.

This rearrangement joins TRBV9 to TRBJ2-5, with 14 bases that match TRBD2. Losses at the gene ends were 2 bases for V and 2 bases for J; bases not matched to a gene: 5. The CDR3 is made up of 17 amino acids. Germline V gene sequence: CDR1 SGDLS, CDR2 YYNGEE. In nucleotides, the CDR3 is TGTGCCAGCAGCGTTGGACTAGCGGGGGGCGGACAAGAGACCCAGTACTTC. Its translation: CASSVGLAGGGQETQYF.

A few counts support this clonotype. The chain is built from TRBV28 and TRBJ2-7; tentatively, D is TRBD1 or TRBD2 (5 bases each). Germline V gene sequence: CDR1 MDHEN, CDR2 SYDVKM. Trimming shortened V by 5 bases and J by 7 bases, and 21 bases separated the two germline ends. CDR3 length equals 15 residues. The CDR3 DNA follows: TGTGCCAGCAGTCCCGGGACGGGCACAGGAGTAGAGCAGTACTTC. This codes for CASSPGTGTGVEQYF.

With regard to this clonotype: A read error is possible here, since a much larger clone lies one base away. The chain recombines TRBV20-1 with TRBJ1-5, with D possibly TRBD1 on 5 matching bases. This CDR3 has 14 amino acids. From germline, CDR1 is DFQATT and CDR2 SNEGSKA (reference sequence). The CDR3 DNA reads TGCAGTGCTCCCCCTCCAGGGTTCAATCAGCCCAAGCATTTT. Amino acids: CSAPPPGFNQPKHF.

This clonotype was detected a few times. This chain links TRBV6-5 with TRBJ1-5; TRBD1 agrees at 12 bases. This CDR3 is built from 15 residues. Trimming removed 6 bases from V and 2 bases from J; junction bases left unmatched: 2. Germline assignment: CDR1 MNHEY and CDR2 SVGAGI. The CDR3 protein is CASRGTGGGNQPQHF. DNA of the CDR3: TGTGCCAGCAGGGGGACAGGGGGCGGCAATCAGCCCCAGCATTTT.

In this sample, this clonotype turned up once. V is TRBV7-2 and J is TRBJ1-6; D call uncertain. The germline V and J ends were trimmed by 5 bases and 7 bases, with 15 bases remaining between them. The CDR3 has 15 amino acids. Germline-derived CDR1 and CDR2 are SGHTA and FQGNSA. The CDR3 loop reads CASSLWAFENSPLHF. DNA for the CDR3: TGTGCCAGCAGCCTCTGGGCGTTCGAGAATTCACCCCTCCACTTT.

This clonotype was seen many times. V and J are TRBV6-5 and TRBJ1-1, with a weak D call TRBD1 (5 bases). Germline V gives CDR1 MNHEY, CDR2 SVGAGI. The germline V and J ends were trimmed by 7 bases and 7 bases, with 19 bases remaining between them. The CDR3 contains 14 residues. Here the CDR3 DNA reads TGTGCCAGCATGAATGGTGCAGGGCGAGGTGAAGCTTTCTTT. Amino acids: CASMNGAGRGEAFF.

This clonotype occurred many times. The V gene is TRBV3-1, the J gene TRBJ2-3; 7 bases agree with TRBD2. The CDR3 contains 13 residues. Trimming cost V 7 bases and J 10 bases; bases outside gene matches: 11. Germline V gives CDR1 LGHDT, CDR2 YNNKEL (reference sequence). The CDR3 reads CASNNQGGDPQYF. The CDR3 DNA reads TGTGCCAGCAATAACCAGGGAGGGGATCCGCAGTATTTT.

The sample holds a few counts of this clonotype. The CDR3 sequence is CASRFGMSSYEQYF. Here the CDR3 DNA reads TGTGCCAGCAGGTTTGGAATGAGCTCCTACGAGCAGTACTTC. The V call is TRBV7-2, the J call TRBJ2-7; D gene ambiguous. The CDR3 sequence is 14 residues long. Germline loops: CDR1 SGHTA, CDR2 FQGNSA. Between the trimmed V and J ends, which lost 6 bases and 0 bases, there was a span of 12 bases.

This chain connects TRBV19 to TRBJ1-5, with a weak D call TRBD1 (5 bases). Deletions cut 1 base from V and 11 bases from J, with 21 bases between. The CDR3 totals 16 residues. Germline V gene data show CDR1 as LNHDA and CDR2 as SQIVND (reference sequence). CDR3 loop: CASSIGGTAPGQTQHF. DNA of the CDR3: TGTGCCAGTAGTATAGGGGGGACGGCTCCCGGGCAGACCCAGCATTTT.

This clonotype was seen a handful of times. V gene TRBV7-6 combines with J gene TRBJ2-7; tentative D call: TRBD1 (5 bases). V gave up 2 bases and J gave up 6 bases, with 11 bases separating them. Germline assignment: CDR1 SGHVS and CDR2 FNYEAQ. This CDR3 comprises 13 residues. CDR3 sequence: CASSLYQGSEQYF. The CDR3 nucleotides are TGTGCCAGCAGCTTATATCAGGGTAGCGAGCAGTACTTC.